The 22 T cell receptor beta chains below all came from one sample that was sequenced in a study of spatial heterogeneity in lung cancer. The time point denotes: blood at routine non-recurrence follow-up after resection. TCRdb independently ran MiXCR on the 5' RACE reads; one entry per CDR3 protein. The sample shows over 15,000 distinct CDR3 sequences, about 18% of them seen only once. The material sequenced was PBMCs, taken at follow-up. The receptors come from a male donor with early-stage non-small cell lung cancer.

CDR3 nucleotide sequence: TGCAGCGTCGCTCGGACAGGCCAAGAGACCCAGTACTTC. This translates into CSVARTGQETQYF. The chain joins TRBV29-1 to TRBJ2-5, with 7 bases matching TRBD1. V lost 6 bases, J lost 1 base, and 5 bases stayed unmatched. Germline lookup yields CDR1 SQVTM and CDR2 ANQGSEA. The CDR3 length is 13 residues. The variable domain in full, completed from reference TRBV29-1 and TRBJ2-5, reads SAVISQKPSRDICQRGTSLTIQCQVDSQVTMMFWYRQQPGQSLTLIATANQGSEATYESGFVIDKFPISRPNLTFSTLTVSNMSPEDSSIYLCSVARTGQETQYFGPGTRLLVL.

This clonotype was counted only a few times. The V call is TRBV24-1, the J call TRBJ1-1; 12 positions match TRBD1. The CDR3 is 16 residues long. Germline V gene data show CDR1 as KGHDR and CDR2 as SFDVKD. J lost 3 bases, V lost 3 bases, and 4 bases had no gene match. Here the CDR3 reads CATSDGDRGRDTEAFF. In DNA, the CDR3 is TGTGCCACCAGTGATGGGGACAGGGGGCGGGACACTGAAGCTTTCTTT.

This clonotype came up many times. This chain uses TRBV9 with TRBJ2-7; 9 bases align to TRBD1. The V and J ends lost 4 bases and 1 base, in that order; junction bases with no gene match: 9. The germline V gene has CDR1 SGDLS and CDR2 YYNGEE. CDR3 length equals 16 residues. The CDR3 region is CASSPPGGQGSYEQYF. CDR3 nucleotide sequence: TGTGCCAGCAGCCCCCCGGGGGGACAGGGTTCCTACGAGCAGTACTTC.

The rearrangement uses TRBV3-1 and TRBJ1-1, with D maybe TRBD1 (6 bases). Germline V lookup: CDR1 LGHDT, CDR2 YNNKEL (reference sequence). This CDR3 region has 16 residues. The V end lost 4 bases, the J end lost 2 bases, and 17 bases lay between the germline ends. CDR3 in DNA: TGTGCCAGCAGCCCCCGGGGGGGGGCGCTTAACACTGAAGCTTTCTTT. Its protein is CASSPRGGALNTEAFF.

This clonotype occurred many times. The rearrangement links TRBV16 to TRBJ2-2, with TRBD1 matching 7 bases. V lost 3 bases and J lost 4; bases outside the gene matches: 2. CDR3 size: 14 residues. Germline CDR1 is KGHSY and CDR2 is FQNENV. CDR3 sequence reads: CASSQTGSTGELFF. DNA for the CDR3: TGTGCCAGCAGCCAGACAGGGTCCACCGGGGAGCTGTTTTTT.

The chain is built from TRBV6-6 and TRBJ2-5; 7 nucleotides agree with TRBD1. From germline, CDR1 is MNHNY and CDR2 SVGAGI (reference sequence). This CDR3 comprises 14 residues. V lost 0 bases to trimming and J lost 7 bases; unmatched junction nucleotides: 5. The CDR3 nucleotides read TGTGCCAGCAGTTACTCGATAACAGGGGTGACCCAGTACTTC. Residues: CASSYSITGVTQYF.

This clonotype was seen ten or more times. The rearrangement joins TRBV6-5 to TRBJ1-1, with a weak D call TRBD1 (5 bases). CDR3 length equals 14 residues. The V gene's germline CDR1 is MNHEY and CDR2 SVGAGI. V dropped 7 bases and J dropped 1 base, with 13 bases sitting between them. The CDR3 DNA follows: TGTGCCAGCATTACCGGGACTGAGAACACTGAAGCTTTCTTT. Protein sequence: CASITGTENTEAFF.

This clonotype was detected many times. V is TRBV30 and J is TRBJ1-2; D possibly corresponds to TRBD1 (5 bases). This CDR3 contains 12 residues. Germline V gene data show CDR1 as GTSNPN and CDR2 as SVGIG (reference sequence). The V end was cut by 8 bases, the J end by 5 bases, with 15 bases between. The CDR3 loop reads CAPGGVRYGYTF. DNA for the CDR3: TGTGCCCCCGGGGGGGTCCGGTATGGCTACACCTTC.

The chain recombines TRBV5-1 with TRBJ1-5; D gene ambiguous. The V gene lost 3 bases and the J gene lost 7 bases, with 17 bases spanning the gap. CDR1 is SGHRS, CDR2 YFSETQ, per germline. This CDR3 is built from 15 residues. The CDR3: CASSWPDTEVQPQHF. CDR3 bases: TGCGCCAGCAGCTGGCCAGACACGGAGGTACAGCCCCAGCATTTT.

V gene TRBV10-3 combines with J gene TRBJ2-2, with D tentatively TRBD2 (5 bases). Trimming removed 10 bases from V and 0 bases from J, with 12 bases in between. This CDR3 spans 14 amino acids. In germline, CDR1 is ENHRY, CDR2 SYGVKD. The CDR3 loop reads CATLEGPNTGELFF. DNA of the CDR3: TGTGCCACCCTCGAGGGTCCGAACACCGGGGAGCTGTTTTTT.

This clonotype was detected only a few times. CDR3 in amino acids: CASSYRTSTDTQYF. CDR3 sequence (DNA): TGTGCCAGCAGTTACCGGACGAGCACAGATACGCAGTATTTT. The chain is built from TRBV6-6 and TRBJ2-3; no clear D. CDR3 length: 14 residues. Germline CDR1 is MNHNY and CDR2 is SVGAGI (reference sequence). Trimming pared 2 bases from V and 0 bases from J, leaving 6 bases between.

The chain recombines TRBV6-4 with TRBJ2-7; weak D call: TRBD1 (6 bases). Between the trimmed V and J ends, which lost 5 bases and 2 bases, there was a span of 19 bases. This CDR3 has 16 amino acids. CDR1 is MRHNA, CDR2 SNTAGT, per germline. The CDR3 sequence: CASSPDIQGTTYEQYF. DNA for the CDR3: TGTGCCAGCAGTCCCGACATTCAGGGGACAACCTACGAGCAGTACTTC.

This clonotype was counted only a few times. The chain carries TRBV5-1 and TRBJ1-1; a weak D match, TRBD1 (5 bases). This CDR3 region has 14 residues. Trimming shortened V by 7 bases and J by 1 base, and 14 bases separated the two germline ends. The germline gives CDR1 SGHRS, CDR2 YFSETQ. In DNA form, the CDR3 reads TGCGCCAGCGGGGCGGGGCGAACGAACACTGAAGCTTTCTTT. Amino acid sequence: CASGAGRTNTEAFF. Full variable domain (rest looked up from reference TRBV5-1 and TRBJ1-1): KAGVTQTPRYLIKTRGQQVTLSCSPISGHRSVSWYQQTPGQGLQFLFEYFSETQRNKGNFPGRFSGRQFSNSRSEMNVSTLELGDSALYLCASGAGRTNTEAFFGQGTRLTVV.

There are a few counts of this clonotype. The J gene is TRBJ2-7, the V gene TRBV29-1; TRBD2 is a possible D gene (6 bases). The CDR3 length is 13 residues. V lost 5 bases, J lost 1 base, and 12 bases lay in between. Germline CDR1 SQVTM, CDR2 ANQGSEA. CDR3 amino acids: CSVRGLRSYEQYF. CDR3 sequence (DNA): TGCAGCGTTCGGGGACTTCGGTCCTACGAGCAGTACTTC.

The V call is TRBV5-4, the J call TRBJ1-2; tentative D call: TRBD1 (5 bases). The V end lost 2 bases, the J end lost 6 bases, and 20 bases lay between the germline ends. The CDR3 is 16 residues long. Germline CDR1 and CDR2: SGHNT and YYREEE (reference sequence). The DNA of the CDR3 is TGTGCCAGCAGCTTCGTAAACCCAGGGCCGGGGGATGGCTACACCTTC. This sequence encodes CASSFVNPGPGDGYTF.

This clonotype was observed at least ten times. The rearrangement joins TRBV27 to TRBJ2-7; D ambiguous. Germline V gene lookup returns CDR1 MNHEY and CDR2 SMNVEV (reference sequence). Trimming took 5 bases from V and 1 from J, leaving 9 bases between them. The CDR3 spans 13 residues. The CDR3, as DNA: TGTGCCAGCAGTCCCCGCGGATCCTACGAGCAGTACTTC. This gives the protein CASSPRGSYEQYF.

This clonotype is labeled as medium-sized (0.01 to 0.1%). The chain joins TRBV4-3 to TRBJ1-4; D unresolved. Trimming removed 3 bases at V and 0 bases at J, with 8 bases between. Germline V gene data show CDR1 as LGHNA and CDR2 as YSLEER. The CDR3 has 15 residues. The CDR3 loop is CASSQLRATNEKLFF. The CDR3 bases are TGCGCCAGCAGCCAGCTTAGGGCAACTAATGAAAAACTGTTTTTT.

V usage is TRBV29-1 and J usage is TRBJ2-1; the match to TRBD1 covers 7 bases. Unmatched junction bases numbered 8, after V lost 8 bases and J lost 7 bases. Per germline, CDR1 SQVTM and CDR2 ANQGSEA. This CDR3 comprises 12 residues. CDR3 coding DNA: TGCAGCTTTCGAACAGGGGCAAATGAGCAGTTCTTC. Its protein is CSFRTGANEQFF.

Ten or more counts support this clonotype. The chain's CDR3 is CSAYSPSSGGEAFF. CDR3 in DNA: TGCAGTGCTTACAGTCCCAGTTCCGGGGGGGAAGCTTTCTTT. The chain carries TRBV20-1 and TRBJ1-1; possibly TRBD1 for D (5 bases). Germline V CDR1 and CDR2: DFQATT, SNEGSKA (reference sequence). CDR3 length equals 14 residues. Trimming left V 5 bases short and J 8 bases short, with 21 bases between.

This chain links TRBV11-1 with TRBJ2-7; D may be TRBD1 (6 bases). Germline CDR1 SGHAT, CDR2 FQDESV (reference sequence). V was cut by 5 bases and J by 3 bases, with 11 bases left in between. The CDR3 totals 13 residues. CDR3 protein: CASSPGTRYEQYF. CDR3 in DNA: TGTGCCAGCAGCCCCGGGACACGCTACGAGCAGTACTTC.

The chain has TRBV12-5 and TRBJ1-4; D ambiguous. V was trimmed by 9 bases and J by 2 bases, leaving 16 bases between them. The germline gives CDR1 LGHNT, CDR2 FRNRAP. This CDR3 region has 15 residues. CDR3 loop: CASRKVGSTNEKLFF. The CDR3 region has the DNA TGTGCTAGCCGAAAGGTGGGCTCTACTAATGAAAAACTGTTTTTT.

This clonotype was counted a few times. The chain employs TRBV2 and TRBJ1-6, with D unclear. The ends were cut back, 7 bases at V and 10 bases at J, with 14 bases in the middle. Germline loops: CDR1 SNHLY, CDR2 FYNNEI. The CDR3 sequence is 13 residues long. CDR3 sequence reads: CASKGQEQSPLHF. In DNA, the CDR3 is TGTGCCAGCAAAGGGCAGGAACAATCACCCCTCCACTTT.